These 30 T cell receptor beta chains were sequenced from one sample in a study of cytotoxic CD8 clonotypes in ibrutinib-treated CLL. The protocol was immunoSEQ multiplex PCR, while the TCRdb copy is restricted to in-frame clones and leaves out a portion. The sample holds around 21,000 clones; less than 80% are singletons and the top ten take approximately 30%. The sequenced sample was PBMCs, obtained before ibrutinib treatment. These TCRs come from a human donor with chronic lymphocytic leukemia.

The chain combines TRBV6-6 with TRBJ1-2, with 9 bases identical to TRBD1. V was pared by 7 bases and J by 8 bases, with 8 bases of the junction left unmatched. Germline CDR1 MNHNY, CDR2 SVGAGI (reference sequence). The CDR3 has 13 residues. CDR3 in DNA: TGTGCCAGCACTCCTGGGACAGGGAGAGGCTACACCTTC. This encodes CASTPGTGRGYTF.

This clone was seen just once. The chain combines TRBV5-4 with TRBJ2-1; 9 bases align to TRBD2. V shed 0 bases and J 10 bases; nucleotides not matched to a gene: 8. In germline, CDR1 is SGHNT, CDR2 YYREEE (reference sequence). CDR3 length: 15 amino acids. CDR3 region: CASSLESGRRKEQFF. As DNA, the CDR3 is TGTGCCAGCAGCTTGGAAAGCGGGAGGCGAAAAGAGCAGTTCTTC. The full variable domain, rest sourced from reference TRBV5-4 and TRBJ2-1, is ETGVTQSPTHLIKTRGQQVTLRCSSQSGHNTVSWYQQALGQGPQFIFQYYREEENGRGNFPPRFSGLQFPNYSSELNVNALELDDSALYLCASSLESGRRKEQFFGPGTRLTVL.

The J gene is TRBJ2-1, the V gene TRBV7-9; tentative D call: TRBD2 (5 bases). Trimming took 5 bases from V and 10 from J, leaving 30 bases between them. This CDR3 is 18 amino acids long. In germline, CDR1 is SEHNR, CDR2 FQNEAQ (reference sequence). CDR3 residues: CASSRSPASPRSFREQFF. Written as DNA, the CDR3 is TGTGCCAGCAGCCGCTCCCCCGCTAGCCCCCGATCCTTTCGGGAGCAGTTCTTC. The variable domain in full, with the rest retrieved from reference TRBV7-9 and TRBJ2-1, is DTGVSQNPRHKITKRGQNVTFRCDPISEHNRLYWYRQTLGQGPEFLTYFQNEAQLEKSRLLSDRFSAERPKGSFSTLEIQRTEQGDSAMYLCASSRSPASPRSFREQFFGPGTRLTVL.

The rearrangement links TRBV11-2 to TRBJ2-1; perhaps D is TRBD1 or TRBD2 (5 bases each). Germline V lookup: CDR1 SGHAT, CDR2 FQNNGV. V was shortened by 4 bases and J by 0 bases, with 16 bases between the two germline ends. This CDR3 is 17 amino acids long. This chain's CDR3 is CASSWGYSASSYNEQFF. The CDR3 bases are TGTGCCAGCAGCTGGGGCTATAGCGCGAGCTCCTACAATGAGCAGTTCTTC.

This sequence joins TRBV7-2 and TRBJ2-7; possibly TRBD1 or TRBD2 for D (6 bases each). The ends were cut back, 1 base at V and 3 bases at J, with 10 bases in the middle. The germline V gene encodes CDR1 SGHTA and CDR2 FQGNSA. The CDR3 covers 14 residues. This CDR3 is CASSLGAGHYEQYF. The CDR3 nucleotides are TGTGCCAGCAGCTTAGGGGCGGGACACTACGAGCAGTACTTC.

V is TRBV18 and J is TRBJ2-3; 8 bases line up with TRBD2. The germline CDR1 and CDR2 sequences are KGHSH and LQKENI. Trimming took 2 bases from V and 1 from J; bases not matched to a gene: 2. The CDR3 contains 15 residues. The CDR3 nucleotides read TGTGCCAGCTCACCAGGGCGGGAGGGCACAGATACGCAGTATTTT. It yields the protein CASSPGREGTDTQYF.

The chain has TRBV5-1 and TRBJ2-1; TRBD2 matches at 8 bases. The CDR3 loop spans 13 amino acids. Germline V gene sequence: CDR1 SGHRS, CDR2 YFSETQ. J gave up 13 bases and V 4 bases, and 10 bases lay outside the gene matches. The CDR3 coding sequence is TGCGCCAGCAGCCCCTTGGGGAGCGGGGGACAGTTCTTC. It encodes CASSPLGSGGQFF.

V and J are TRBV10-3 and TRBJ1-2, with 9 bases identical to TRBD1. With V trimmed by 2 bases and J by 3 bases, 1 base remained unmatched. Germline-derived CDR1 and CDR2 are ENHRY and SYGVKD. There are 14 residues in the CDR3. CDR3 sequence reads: CAISEGQGHYGYTF. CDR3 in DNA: TGTGCCATCAGTGAGGGACAGGGGCACTATGGCTACACCTTC.

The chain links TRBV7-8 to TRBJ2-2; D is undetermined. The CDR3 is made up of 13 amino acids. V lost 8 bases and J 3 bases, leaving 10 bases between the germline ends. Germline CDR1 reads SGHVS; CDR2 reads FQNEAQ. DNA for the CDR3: TGTGCCAGCCGACGTAGGGACACCGGGGAGCTGTTTTTT. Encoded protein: CASRRRDTGELFF.

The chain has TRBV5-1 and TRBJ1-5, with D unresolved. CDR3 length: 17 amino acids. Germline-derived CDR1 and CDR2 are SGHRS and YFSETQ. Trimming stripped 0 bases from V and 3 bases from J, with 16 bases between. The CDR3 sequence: CASSLAREGGSNQPQHF. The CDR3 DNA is TGCGCCAGCAGCTTGGCCCGAGAGGGAGGTTCCAATCAGCCCCAGCATTTT.

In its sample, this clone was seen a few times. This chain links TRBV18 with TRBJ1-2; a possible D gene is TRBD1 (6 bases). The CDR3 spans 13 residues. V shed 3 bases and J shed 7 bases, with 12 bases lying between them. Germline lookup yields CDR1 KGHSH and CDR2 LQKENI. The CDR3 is CASSPVQGGGYTF. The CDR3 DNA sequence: TGTGCCAGCTCACCGGTACAGGGCGGTGGCTACACCTTC.

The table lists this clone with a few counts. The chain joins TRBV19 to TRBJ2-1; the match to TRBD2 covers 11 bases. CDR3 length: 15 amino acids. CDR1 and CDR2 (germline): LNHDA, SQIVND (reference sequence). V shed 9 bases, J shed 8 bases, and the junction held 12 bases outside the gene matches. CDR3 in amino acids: CASELAGGPGDEQFF. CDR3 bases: TGTGCCAGCGAATTAGCGGGAGGGCCCGGGGATGAGCAGTTCTTC.

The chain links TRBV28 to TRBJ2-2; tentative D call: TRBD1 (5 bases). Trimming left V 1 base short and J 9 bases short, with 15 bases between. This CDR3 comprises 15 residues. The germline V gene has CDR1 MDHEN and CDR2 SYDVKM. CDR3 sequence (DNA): TGTGCCAGCAGTTTATCAGGGTACCACATCAGGGAGCTGTTTTTT. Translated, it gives CASSLSGYHIRELFF.

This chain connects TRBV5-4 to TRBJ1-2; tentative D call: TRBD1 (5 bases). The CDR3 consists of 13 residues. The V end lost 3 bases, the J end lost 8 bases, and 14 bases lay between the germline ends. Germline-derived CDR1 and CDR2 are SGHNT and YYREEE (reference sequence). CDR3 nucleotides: TGTGCCAGCAGCTCCCAGGGAGTGGGGGGCTACACCTTC. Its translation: CASSSQGVGGYTF.

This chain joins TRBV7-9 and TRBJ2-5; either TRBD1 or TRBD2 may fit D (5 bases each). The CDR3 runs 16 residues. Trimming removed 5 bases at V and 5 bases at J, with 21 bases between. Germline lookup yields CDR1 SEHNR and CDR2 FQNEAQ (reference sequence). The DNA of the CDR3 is TGTGCCAGCAGCGAGGGGTTGGCGGCAGGGCTGGAGACCCAGTACTTC. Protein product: CASSEGLAAGLETQYF.

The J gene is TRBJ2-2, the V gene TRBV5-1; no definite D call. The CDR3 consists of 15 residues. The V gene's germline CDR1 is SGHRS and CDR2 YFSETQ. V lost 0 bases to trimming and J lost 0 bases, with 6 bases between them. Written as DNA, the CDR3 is TGCGCCAGCAGCTTGGGTCTGACGAACACCGGGGAGCTGTTTTTT. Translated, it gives CASSLGLTNTGELFF. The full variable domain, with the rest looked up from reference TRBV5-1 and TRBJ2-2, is KAGVTQTPRYLIKTRGQQVTLSCSPISGHRSVSWYQQTPGQGLQFLFEYFSETQRNKGNFPGRFSGRQFSNSRSEMNVSTLELGDSALYLCASSLGLTNTGELFFGEGSRLTVL.

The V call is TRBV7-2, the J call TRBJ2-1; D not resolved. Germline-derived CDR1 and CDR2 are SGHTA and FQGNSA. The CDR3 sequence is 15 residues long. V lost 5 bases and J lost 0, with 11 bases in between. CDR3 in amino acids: CASSPEMSSYNEQFF. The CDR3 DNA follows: TGTGCCAGCAGCCCCGAGATGAGCTCCTACAATGAGCAGTTCTTC.

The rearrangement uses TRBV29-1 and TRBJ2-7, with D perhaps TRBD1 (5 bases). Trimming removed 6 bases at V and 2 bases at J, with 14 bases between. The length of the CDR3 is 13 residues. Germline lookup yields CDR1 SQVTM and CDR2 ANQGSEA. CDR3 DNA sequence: TGCAGCGTCACCGGATCGACAGCCTACGAGCAGTACTTC. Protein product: CSVTGSTAYEQYF.

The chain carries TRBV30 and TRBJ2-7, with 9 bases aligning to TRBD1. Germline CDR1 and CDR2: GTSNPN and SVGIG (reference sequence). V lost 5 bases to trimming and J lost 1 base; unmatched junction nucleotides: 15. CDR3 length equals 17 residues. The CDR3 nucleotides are TGTGCCTGGGACCGTTGGGGTACCGGGACAGGGTCCTACGAGCAGTACTTC. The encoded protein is CAWDRWGTGTGSYEQYF.

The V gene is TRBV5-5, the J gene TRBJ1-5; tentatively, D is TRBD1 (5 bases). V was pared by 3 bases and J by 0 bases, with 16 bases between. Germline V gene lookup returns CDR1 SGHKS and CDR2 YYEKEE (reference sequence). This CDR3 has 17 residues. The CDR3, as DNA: TGTGCCAGCAGCTCCCATCGTAGAGGGGTTAGCAATCAGCCCCAGCATTTT. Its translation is CASSSHRRGVSNQPQHF.

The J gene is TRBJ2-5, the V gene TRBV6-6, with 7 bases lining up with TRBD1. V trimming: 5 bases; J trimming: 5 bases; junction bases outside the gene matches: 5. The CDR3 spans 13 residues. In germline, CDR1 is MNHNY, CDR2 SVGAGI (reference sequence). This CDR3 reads CASSHRGAETQYF. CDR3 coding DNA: TGTGCCAGCAGTCACAGGGGCGCGGAGACCCAGTACTTC.

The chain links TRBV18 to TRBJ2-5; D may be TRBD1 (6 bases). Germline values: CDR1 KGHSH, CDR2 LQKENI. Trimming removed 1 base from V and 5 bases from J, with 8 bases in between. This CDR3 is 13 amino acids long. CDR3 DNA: TGTGCCAGCTCACCACGAAGGGGGGAGACCCAGTACTTC. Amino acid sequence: CASSPRRGETQYF.

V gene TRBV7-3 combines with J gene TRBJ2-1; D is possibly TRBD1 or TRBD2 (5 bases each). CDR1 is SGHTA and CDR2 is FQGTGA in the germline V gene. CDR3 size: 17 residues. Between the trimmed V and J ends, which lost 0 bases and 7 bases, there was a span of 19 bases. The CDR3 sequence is CASSLTSGAGGRNEQFF. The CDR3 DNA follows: TGTGCCAGCAGCTTAACATCTGGGGCAGGAGGTAGAAATGAGCAGTTCTTC.

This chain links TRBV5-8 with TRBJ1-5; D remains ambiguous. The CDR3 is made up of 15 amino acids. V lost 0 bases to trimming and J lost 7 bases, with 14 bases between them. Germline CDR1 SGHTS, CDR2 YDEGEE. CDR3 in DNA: TGTGCCAGCAGCTTGGAAGGGCAGGCAAGGCAGCCCCAGCATTTT. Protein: CASSLEGQARQPQHF.

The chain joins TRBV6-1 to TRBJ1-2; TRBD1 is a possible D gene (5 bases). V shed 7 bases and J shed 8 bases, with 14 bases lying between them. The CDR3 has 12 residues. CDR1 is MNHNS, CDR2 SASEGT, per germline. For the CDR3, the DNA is TGTGCCAGCAACGGGTCAGGGCGAGGCTACACCTTC. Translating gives CASNGSGRGYTF.

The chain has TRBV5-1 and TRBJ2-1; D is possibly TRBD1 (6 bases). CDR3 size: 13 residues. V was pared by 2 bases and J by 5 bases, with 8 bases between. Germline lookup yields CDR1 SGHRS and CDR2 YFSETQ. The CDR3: CASSLQGDNEQFF. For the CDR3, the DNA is TGCGCCAGCAGCTTACAGGGTGACAATGAGCAGTTCTTC.

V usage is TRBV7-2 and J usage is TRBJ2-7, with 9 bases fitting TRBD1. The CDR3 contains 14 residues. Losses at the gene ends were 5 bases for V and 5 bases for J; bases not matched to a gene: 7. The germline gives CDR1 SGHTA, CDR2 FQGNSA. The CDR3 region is CASSLGTGFHEQYF. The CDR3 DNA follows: TGTGCCAGCAGCCTTGGGACAGGGTTTCACGAGCAGTACTTC. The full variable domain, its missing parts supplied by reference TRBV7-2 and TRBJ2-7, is GAGVSQSPSNKVTEKGKDVELRCDPISGHTALYWYRQSLGQGLEFLIYFQGNSAPDKSGLPSDRFSAERTGGSVSTLTIQRTQQEDSAVYLCASSLGTGFHEQYFGPGTRLTVT.

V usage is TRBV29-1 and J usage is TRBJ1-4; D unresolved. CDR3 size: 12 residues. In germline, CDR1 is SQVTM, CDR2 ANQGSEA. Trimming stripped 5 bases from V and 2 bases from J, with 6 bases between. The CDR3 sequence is CSVTWTNEKLFF. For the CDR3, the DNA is TGCAGCGTTACTTGGACTAATGAAAAACTGTTTTTT.

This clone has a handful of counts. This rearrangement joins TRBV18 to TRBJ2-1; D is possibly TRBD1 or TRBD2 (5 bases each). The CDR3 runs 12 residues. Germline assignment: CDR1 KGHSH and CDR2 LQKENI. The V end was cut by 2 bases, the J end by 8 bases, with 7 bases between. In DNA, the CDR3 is TGTGCCAGCTCACCAGGGACCGATGAGCAGTTCTTC. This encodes CASSPGTDEQFF.

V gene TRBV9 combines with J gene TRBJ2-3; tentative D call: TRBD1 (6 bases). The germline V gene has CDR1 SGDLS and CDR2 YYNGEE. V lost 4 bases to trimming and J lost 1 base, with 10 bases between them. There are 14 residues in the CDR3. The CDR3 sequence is CASSQTGRTDTQYF. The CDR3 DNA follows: TGTGCCAGCAGCCAAACAGGGCGCACAGATACGCAGTATTTT.